These 29 T cell receptor beta chains share one sample of origin, sequenced in a study of T cells in Graves' hyperthyroidism and ophthalmopathy (dated by TCRdb to about 2019). Libraries were built with multiplex PCR. TCRdb names Illumina HiSeq 2000 as the instrument used. The TCR beta CDR3 regions were amplified from RNA transcripts. For the first round of RT-PCR on the TCR CDR3, the HTBI primer set was used together with the Qiagen OneStep RT-PCR kit. TCRdb's own reprocessing of the public reads used fastp at Q25 and MiXCR and kept productive beta chains. Here each entry gathers all rows of one CDR3 protein and keeps the most common genes and DNA. This sample has 530,000 or so distinct CDR3 sequences in its table, and roughly a quarter of those were observed once. Jointly, the top ten make up approximately 10% of the sample. The sample consisted of blood. The receptors derive from a woman in her thirties with Graves' ophthalmopathy.

This clonotype was seen repeatedly, ten times or more. The V gene is TRBV6-5, the J gene TRBJ2-7; no clear D. Trimming shortened V by 6 bases and J by 6 bases, and 9 bases separated the two germline ends. Germline V gives CDR1 MNHEY, CDR2 SVGAGI. The CDR3 runs 11 residues. CDR3 in DNA: TGTGCCAGCAGCAACTGGGGCGAGCAGTACTTC. This sequence encodes CASSNWGEQYF.

This clonotype was seen at least ten times. This chain joins TRBV4-1 and TRBJ1-1; D is undetermined. Germline values: CDR1 MGHRA, CDR2 YSYEKL. Deletions cut 1 base from V and 4 bases from J, with 13 bases between. The CDR3 has 15 residues. CDR3 bases: TGCGCCAGCAGCCAAGGGGCAGCTCTATTCACTGAAGCTTTCTTT. Its protein product is CASSQGAALFTEAFF.

This clonotype was detected ten times or more. The chain has TRBV6-5 and TRBJ2-7, with 10 bases that match TRBD1. CDR1 and CDR2 from the germline V gene are MNHEY and SVGAGI. V lost 2 bases and J lost 1; bases outside the gene matches: 5. This CDR3 has 16 residues. The DNA of the CDR3 is TGTGCCAGCAGTTACAACCGGGACAGGGGTTCCTACGAGCAGTACTTC. Its protein product is CASSYNRDRGSYEQYF.

In its sample, this clonotype was seen many times. J is TRBJ2-3 and V is TRBV10-3; 8 bases are a match to TRBD1. Unmatched junction bases numbered 7, after V lost 10 bases and J lost 1 base. The V gene's germline CDR1 is ENHRY and CDR2 SYGVKD. This CDR3 has 14 amino acids. This chain's CDR3 is CATESGQGTDTQYF. The CDR3 DNA is TGTGCCACCGAATCGGGACAGGGCACAGATACGCAGTATTTT.

This clonotype appeared many times. V is TRBV7-9 and J is TRBJ2-5; D unresolved. In germline, CDR1 is SEHNR, CDR2 FQNEAQ (reference sequence). V was shortened by 5 bases and J by 5 bases, with 15 bases between the two germline ends. There are 14 residues in the CDR3. This CDR3 is CASSNQVLGETQYF. CDR3 sequence (DNA): TGTGCCAGCAGCAATCAGGTCCTCGGGGAGACCCAGTACTTC.

This clonotype was seen at least ten times. The chain links TRBV20-1 to TRBJ1-1; no clear D gene. Trimming removed 3 bases from V and 1 base from J, with 6 bases in between. Germline V CDR1 and CDR2: DFQATT, SNEGSKA (reference sequence). The CDR3 length is 12 residues. The CDR3 here is CSARPPNTEAFF. The CDR3 nucleotides are TGCAGTGCTAGGCCCCCGAACACTGAAGCTTTCTTT.

Notes on this clonotype: This may arise from a read error, as a much more abundant clone is one base away. J is TRBJ1-5 and V is TRBV28; 7 nucleotides align to TRBD1. Germline CDR1 is MDHEN and CDR2 is SYDVKM. CDR3 length: 15 residues. V shed 1 base, J shed 7 bases, and the junction held 7 bases outside the gene matches. The CDR3 nucleotides are TGTGCCAGCAGTTTATCACAGGGGACAAGGCAGCCCCAGCATTTT. This gives the protein CASSLSQGTRQPQHF.

The V gene is TRBV7-2, the J gene TRBJ2-7; the D call may be TRBD1 or TRBD2 (5 bases each). This CDR3 is built from 15 residues. V dropped 4 bases and J dropped 3 bases, with 16 bases sitting between them. Germline loops: CDR1 SGHTA, CDR2 FQGNSA. The CDR3 sequence is CASSSLPGRNYEQYF. DNA for the CDR3: TGTGCCAGCAGCTCCCTCCCGGGACGAAACTACGAGCAGTACTTC.

This clonotype was observed at least ten times. The CDR3 DNA reads TGTGCCAGCAGTTACCCGCAGTTTCTGGCCAATCAGCCCCAGCATTTT. Its translation is CASSYPQFLANQPQHF. The rearrangement uses TRBV6-5 and TRBJ1-5; D remains ambiguous. The CDR3 consists of 16 residues. Trimming took off 2 bases at V and 3 bases at J, with 14 bases between the two ends. Germline V gene sequence: CDR1 MNHEY, CDR2 SVGAGI.

This clonotype came up a few times. This may be a read error, as it is one base from a much larger clone. V usage is TRBV6-2 or TRBV6-3 and J usage is TRBJ1-2; D possibly corresponds to TRBD1 (5 bases). CDR1 is MNHEY and CDR2 is SVGEGT in the germline V gene. The CDR3 has 13 residues. CDR3 sequence (DNA): TGTGCCTGCAGACGGGGGGACCCGGGGGGCTACACCTTC. Residues: CACRRGDPGGYTF.

The chain combines TRBV6-2 or TRBV6-3 with TRBJ2-4; 8 bases align to TRBD2. Germline V gives CDR1 MNHEY, CDR2 SVGEGT. Trimming took 7 bases from V and 0 from J; bases not matched to a gene: 11. CDR3 length: 17 residues. The CDR3 coding sequence is TGTGCCAGCACCCCCGGGAGGGGGGGTCTAGCCAAAAACATTCAGTACTTC. It codes for CASTPGRGGLAKNIQYF.

There are many counts of this clonotype. The V and J genes are TRBV6-2 or TRBV6-3 and TRBJ1-1; no definite D call. V dropped 8 bases and J dropped 1 base, with 17 bases sitting between them. Germline CDR1 MNHEY, CDR2 SVGEGT. This CDR3 is built from 15 residues. The CDR3, as DNA: TGTGCCAGCGGTCCCCGGTGGGAGAGGAACACTGAAGCTTTCTTT. Its protein is CASGPRWERNTEAFF.

The chain links TRBV6-1 to TRBJ2-2, with 8 nucleotides matching TRBD1. CDR1 and CDR2 (germline): MNHNS, SASEGT. Losses at the gene ends were 3 bases for V and 2 bases for J; bases not matched to a gene: 5. The length of the CDR3 is 16 residues. This CDR3 is CASSDRGRINTGELFF. CDR3 nucleotide sequence: TGTGCCAGCAGTGACAGGGGGCGCATTAACACCGGGGAGCTGTTTTTT.

Ten or more counts support this clonotype. The chain is built from TRBV5-6 and TRBJ2-5; TRBD2 aligns across 11 bases. The CDR3 is 16 residues long. CDR1 and CDR2 from the germline V gene are SGHDT and YYEEEE. V shed 4 bases and J 1 base; nucleotides not matched to a gene: 6. CDR3 nucleotide sequence: TGTGCCAGCAGCGTGACTAGCGGGGAATTCCAAGAGACCCAGTACTTC. This gives the protein CASSVTSGEFQETQYF.

This clonotype came up many times. V is TRBV7-8 and J is TRBJ2-5; D unresolved. This CDR3 is built from 13 residues. Trimming removed 6 bases from V and 2 bases from J, with 10 bases in between. Germline CDR1 is SGHVS and CDR2 is FQNEAQ. The CDR3 protein is CASRPELQETQYF. CDR3 DNA sequence: TGTGCCAGCAGACCAGAGTTACAAGAGACCCAGTACTTC.

The gene calls are TRBV3-1 and TRBJ1-5, with D unclear. CDR3 length: 13 amino acids. CDR1 is LGHDT, CDR2 YNNKEL, per germline (reference sequence). Trimming left V 0 bases short and J 6 bases short, with 6 bases between. CDR3 amino acids: CASSQEPPQPQHF. As DNA, the CDR3 is TGTGCCAGCAGCCAAGAACCTCCTCAGCCCCAGCATTTT.

This clonotype was counted at least ten times. The V call is TRBV5-1, the J call TRBJ1-2, with 10 bases fitting TRBD1. With V trimmed by 4 bases and J by 7 bases, 7 bases remained unmatched. This CDR3 spans 14 amino acids. From germline, CDR1 is SGHRS and CDR2 YFSETQ. The CDR3 DNA reads as TGCGCCAGCAGCCCGGGGGACAGGGGATCTGGCTACACCTTC. This codes for CASSPGDRGSGYTF.

This clonotype has just a few counts. The genes are TRBV6-2 or TRBV6-3 and TRBJ1-1; 9 bases match TRBD1. This CDR3 comprises 13 residues. With V trimmed by 8 bases and J by 3 bases, 4 bases remained unmatched. Germline-derived CDR1 and CDR2 are MNHEY and SVGEGT. CDR3 amino acids: CASWTGADTEAFF. The CDR3 DNA is TGTGCCAGCTGGACAGGGGCGGACACTGAAGCTTTCTTT.

There are many counts of this clonotype. The gene calls are TRBV28 and TRBJ1-2; tentatively, D is TRBD1 (5 bases). CDR3 length equals 13 residues. The V end lost 3 bases, the J end lost 10 bases, and 15 bases lay between the germline ends. CDR1 is MDHEN, CDR2 SYDVKM, per germline. In DNA, the CDR3 is TGTGCCAGCAGTTTGGGAACAGGTCTAGACTACACCTTC. Translated: CASSLGTGLDYTF.

V gene TRBV28 combines with J gene TRBJ2-7; the D gene could be TRBD1 or TRBD2 (6 bases each). The length of the CDR3 is 14 residues. The V gene's germline CDR1 is MDHEN and CDR2 SYDVKM. Trimming took off 6 bases at V and 0 bases at J, with 12 bases between the two ends. DNA for the CDR3: TGTGCCAGCAGGGAGGGGGGCCCCTCCTACGAGCAGTACTTC. Translated: CASREGGPSYEQYF.

This clonotype was counted ten times or more. The rearrangement uses TRBV28 and TRBJ1-2; 7 nucleotides line up with TRBD1. Germline assignment: CDR1 MDHEN and CDR2 SYDVKM. V lost 3 bases, J lost 8 bases, and 6 bases stayed unmatched. The CDR3 consists of 13 residues. CDR3 bases: TGTGCCAGCAGTTTCAGGGGGACTAGGGGCTACACCTTC. Encoded protein: CASSFRGTRGYTF.

The gene calls are TRBV27 and TRBJ1-1; possibly TRBD1 for D (5 bases). The CDR3 has 14 amino acids. The ends were cut back, 3 bases at V and 5 bases at J, with 13 bases in the middle. Germline loops: CDR1 MNHEY, CDR2 SMNVEV (reference sequence). This CDR3 reads CASSFRGLGTEAFF. The CDR3 DNA follows: TGTGCCAGCAGTTTTCGGGGGTTAGGAACTGAAGCTTTCTTT.

The CDR3 DNA reads TGTGCCAGCAGCGATCTCCCACAGGGGGGAGGGAGGGAGCTGTTTTTT. Its protein is CASSDLPQGGGRELFF. The genes are TRBV2 and TRBJ2-2; possibly TRBD1 for D (8 bases). The germline gives CDR1 SNHLY, CDR2 FYNNEI. There are 16 residues in the CDR3. Deletions cut 6 bases from V and 9 bases from J, with 23 bases between.

At least ten counts were recorded for this clonotype. This sequence joins TRBV20-1 and TRBJ1-2; D is unclear. The CDR3 loop spans 11 amino acids. From germline, CDR1 is DFQATT and CDR2 SNEGSKA (reference sequence). Trimming pared 5 bases from V and 1 base from J, leaving 5 bases between. CDR3 DNA: TGCAGTGCTTGGATTAACTATGGCTACACCTTC. Translation: CSAWINYGYTF.

Many counts were recorded for this clonotype. The chain has TRBV28 and TRBJ1-2, with unresolved D. V lost 1 base and J lost 4, with 10 bases in between. Looked up from germline, CDR1 is MDHEN and CDR2 is SYDVKM. The CDR3 totals 14 residues. CDR3 protein: CASSLSAEGYGYTF. CDR3 sequence (DNA): TGTGCCAGCAGTTTATCAGCTGAGGGCTATGGCTACACCTTC.

This clonotype has a handful of counts. The chain is built from TRBV27 and TRBJ2-7; 9 nucleotides agree with TRBD1. With 3 bases clipped from V and 0 bases from J, the junction kept 9 bases outside the gene matches. The CDR3 contains 17 residues. The germline CDR1 and CDR2 sequences are MNHEY and SMNVEV (reference sequence). CDR3 in amino acids: CASSFGGTQGASYEQYF. The CDR3, as DNA: TGTGCCAGCAGTTTCGGGGGAACACAGGGGGCCTCCTACGAGCAGTACTTC.

This clonotype has a handful of counts. This is likely a read error, given that the CDR3 carries no conserved phenylalanine or tryptophan at its end. V is TRBV20-1 and J is TRBJ2-7; 9 bases match TRBD1. The CDR3 extends over 15 amino acids. The germline gives CDR1 DFQATT, CDR2 SNEGSKA (reference sequence). Losses at the gene ends were 3 bases for V and 3 bases for J; bases not matched to a gene: 9. In DNA form, the CDR3 reads TGCAGTGCTAGTGTGGCCACAGGGGGCTTCTACGAGCAGTACCTC. It yields the protein CSASVATGGFYEQYL.

V is TRBV30 and J is TRBJ1-1, with D possibly being TRBD1 (6 bases). The CDR3 loop spans 14 amino acids. The V and J ends lost 0 bases and 4 bases respectively, with 12 bases between them. The germline V gene has CDR1 GTSNPN and CDR2 SVGIG (reference sequence). DNA for the CDR3: TGTGCCTGGAGTGTGTACGCAGGGGCCACTGAAGCTTTCTTT. Translation gives CAWSVYAGATEAFF. The full variable domain, rest sourced from reference TRBV30 and TRBJ1-1, is SQTIHQWPATLVQPVGSPLSLECTVEGTSNPNLYWYRQAAGRGLQLLFYSVGIGQISSEVPQNLSASRPQDRQFILSSKKLLLSDSGFYLCAWSVYAGATEAFFGQGTRLTVV.

The V gene is TRBV6-1, the J gene TRBJ1-2, with D unresolved. The CDR3 sequence is 13 residues long. Germline V gene sequence: CDR1 MNHNS, CDR2 SASEGT. V lost 0 bases and J 9 bases, leaving 11 bases between the germline ends. The CDR3 nucleotides are TGTGCCAGCAGTGAAGCAACGAGGGCTAGCTACACCTTC. It translates to CASSEATRASYTF.